This T cell receptor beta chain was obtained from a study of post-analysis software for immune sequencing data. Regarding the study as a whole: Higher frequency in patients than in controls was seen for five TRBV segments, with TRBV5-6, TRBV5-1 and TRBV20-1 among them.

This clonotype was found once. Its antigen is undetermined. Unique molecular identifiers were built into the TCR beta cDNA libraries. One entry per CDR3 protein, called by TCRdb with MiXCR from the PCR reads. Of fewer than 850,000 distinct CDR3 sequences in the sample, just under 30% were seen once. The CDR3 is 13 amino acids. The V end was cut by 1 base, the J end by 3 bases, with 4 bases between. Germline CDR1 is LGHNA and CDR2 is YSLEER. This sequence joins TRBV4-3 and TRBJ2-1; D gene ambiguous. The TCR sequence derives from a girl aged 10 to 17 with multiple sclerosis. The material sequenced was blood. The CDR3 region has the DNA TGCGCCAGCAGCCAAGGGTACTACAATGAGCAGTTCTTC. This codes for CASSQGYYNEQFF.